One sample yielded the 2 T cell receptor beta chains listed below, sequenced in a study of a mutant IDH1 vaccine in newly diagnosed glioma. Documented time point: week 23, last vaccination. The investigators gave 300 ug of mutant IDH1 20-mer peptide in each vaccine dose, together with topical imiquimod. These receptors have no identified antigens. Assay used: immunoSEQ multiplex PCR; TCRdb lists only in-frame clones, some missing. The table lists about 60,000 clones, about 87% of them singletons. The material sequenced was PBMCs, taken from a glioma patient whose treatment included an IDH1 peptide vaccine. These receptors were taken from a man aged 18 to 35 with glioma.

This clone was recorded once. This chain joins TRBV7-2 and TRBJ1-5; TRBD1 might be the D (6 bases). The CDR3 consists of 15 residues. Germline CDR1 reads SGHTA; CDR2 reads FQGNSA. V was trimmed by 3 bases and J by 4 bases, leaving 13 bases between them. The CDR3, as DNA: TGTGCCAGCAGCTTGGGGGGCATGGCGAATCAGCCCCAGCATTTT. This translates into CASSLGGMANQPQHF. The whole variable domain, remainder taken from reference TRBV7-2 and TRBJ1-5, is GAGVSQSPSNKVTEKGKDVELRCDPISGHTALYWYRQSLGQGLEFLIYFQGNSAPDKSGLPSDRFSAERTGGSVSTLTIQRTQQEDSAVYLCASSLGGMANQPQHFGDGTRLSIL.

This clone appeared many times. Other DNA sequences in the same sample also yield this CDR3. The chain links TRBV7-2 to TRBJ2-5; D not certain. CDR1 and CDR2 from the germline V gene are SGHTA and FQGNSA. The CDR3 is 12 amino acids. Trimming left V 1 base short and J 2 bases short, with 2 bases between. CDR3 loop: CASSLVQETQYF. CDR3 DNA sequence: TGTGCCAGCAGCTTAGTACAAGAGACCCAGTACTTC.